The rows below give T cell receptor beta chains drawn from one sample of a study of PD-1 blockade in classical Hodgkin lymphoma. This table comes from immunoSEQ multiplex PCR, and its TCRdb copy is limited to in-frame clones, with some not included. The sample has over 80,000 clones, more than 70% seen once; the top ten hold roughly 9.4%. This specimen consisted of peripheral blood mononuclear cells (PBMCs), obtained before the fourth cycle of nivolumab. These receptors were obtained from a human donor with classical Hodgkin lymphoma. CDR3s include the opening cysteine and the closing phenylalanine or tryptophan.

V gene	J gene	CDR3 protein
TRBV28	TRBJ2-1	CASSSQGQSSYNEQFF
TRBV6-5	TRBJ2-7	CASSYFGQYEQYF
TRBV7-9	TRBJ2-2	CASSRSANTGELFF
TRBV5-4	TRBJ2-3	CASSLEGLRPDTQYF
TRBV19	TRBJ2-5	CATSSGGSQETQYF
TRBV7-9	TRBJ1-1	CASSLAYRGGDTEAFF
TRBV18	TRBJ1-4	CASSPSPSEKLFF
TRBV7-9	TRBJ2-7	CASSLRAGFSEQYF
TRBV7-2	TRBJ2-3	CASSWERASTDTQYF
TRBV7-6	TRBJ2-2	CASSLAPAPNTGELFF
TRBV6-5	TRBJ1-1	CASSYQEAFF
TRBV7-2	TRBJ1-3	CASSLAESSSGNTIYF
TRBV29-1	TRBJ2-7	CSVGTSGTYEQYF
TRBV6-6	TRBJ1-4	CASSYSAERDEKLFF
TRBV6-1	TRBJ1-6	CASSARVRTYNSPLHF
TRBV18	TRBJ2-7	CASSPRRGNYEQYF
TRBV29-1	TRBJ2-7	CSVEANYEQYF
TRBV2	TRBJ2-3	CASSESQYITDTQYF
TRBV9	TRBJ2-3	CASSVVAGQDTQYF
TRBV5-1	TRBJ2-2	CASSPVTGELFF
TRBV29-1	TRBJ2-7	CSVDKGGGQGGYEQYF
TRBV6-5	TRBJ2-3	CASSYRRGHTDTQYF
TRBV9	TRBJ2-2	CASSAGDSLSGELFF
TRBV10-3	TRBJ1-5	CAISVPGGPQHF
TRBV11-2	TRBJ2-7	CASSFLTGSEQYF